Shown below are 30 T cell receptor beta chains from a single sample sequenced in a study of blood T cell repertoires in COVID-19. Sequencing used immunoSEQ multiplex PCR; TCRdb keeps in-frame clones, though not all of them. The top ten hold 0.95% to 1.5% of the sample, which has 55,000 to 80,000 clones, roughly 90% seen once. The sequenced sample consisted of peripheral blood. Every receptor here comes from a woman aged 60-70 years with acute or convalescent COVID-19.

The rearrangement uses TRBV19 and TRBJ2-1; 12 bases fit TRBD2. After removal of 6 bases from V and 8 bases from J, the junction contained 8 bases not matched to a gene. The CDR3 contains 15 residues. CDR1 is LNHDA, CDR2 SQIVND, per germline (reference sequence). The CDR3 sequence is CASRSSGGAKHEQFF. In nucleotides, the CDR3 is TGTGCCAGTAGATCTAGCGGGGGGGCCAAACATGAGCAGTTCTTC.

This chain connects TRBV4-3 to TRBJ1-3, with 9 bases identical to TRBD1. CDR3 size: 16 residues. Germline V lookup: CDR1 LGHNA, CDR2 YSLEER. Trimming took 3 bases from V and 1 from J; bases not matched to a gene: 4. CDR3 sequence reads: CASSHVDRGSGNTIYF. CDR3 DNA sequence: TGCGCCAGCAGCCATGTGGACAGGGGTTCTGGAAACACCATATATTTT.

This chain connects TRBV28 to TRBJ2-3, with 9 bases matching TRBD2. The V gene end was trimmed by 4 bases and the J gene end by 4 bases; junction bases not matched to a gene: 15. This CDR3 is built from 18 residues. Germline CDR1 is MDHEN and CDR2 is SYDVKM. The CDR3, as DNA: TGTGCCAGCAGTTCACAGAAAATAAATAGCGGGAGCGCAGATACGCAGTATTTT. Residues: CASSSQKINSGSADTQYF. The complete variable domain, with remaining parts taken from reference TRBV28 and TRBJ2-3, reads DVKVTQSSRYLVKRTGEKVFLECVQDMDHENMFWYRQDPGLGLRLIYFSYDVKMKEKGDIPEGYSVSREKKERFSLILESASTNQTSMYLCASSSQKINSGSADTQYFGPGTRLTVL.

The gene calls are TRBV20-1 and TRBJ2-7, with D perhaps assigned TRBD1 or TRBD2 (5 bases each). With 3 bases removed from V and 6 bases from J, the gap between germline ends came to 9 bases. This CDR3 comprises 11 residues. Germline V gene lookup returns CDR1 DFQATT and CDR2 SNEGSKA (reference sequence). The CDR3 DNA reads TGCAGTGCTAGTGAGGGGCCCGAGCAGTACGTC. Amino acids: CSASEGPEQYV.

The chain employs TRBV5-1 and TRBJ2-5; the match to TRBD2 covers 7 bases. The CDR3 covers 14 residues. Germline CDR1 SGHRS, CDR2 YFSETQ. V shed 3 bases, J shed 5 bases, and the junction held 7 bases outside the gene matches. CDR3 DNA: TGCGCCAGCAGCTGGGGCAGCGGGGACGAGACCCAGTACTTC. It is translated as CASSWGSGDETQYF.

The chain employs TRBV2 and TRBJ1-1; the match to TRBD1 covers 7 bases. After removal of 4 bases from V and 7 bases from J, the junction contained 0 bases not matched to a gene. Germline loops: CDR1 SNHLY, CDR2 FYNNEI. The CDR3 is made up of 11 amino acids. Here the CDR3 reads CASSGDSEAFF. The CDR3 bases are TGTGCCAGCAGTGGGGACAGTGAAGCTTTCTTT.

J is TRBJ1-1 and V is TRBV6-4; 8 bases are a match to TRBD1. Trimming at V came to 6 bases and at J to 1 base, leaving 4 bases not matched to a gene. This CDR3 region has 14 residues. Per the germline V gene, CDR1 is MRHNA and CDR2 is SNTAGT. The CDR3 loop is CASSLTGANTEAFF. CDR3 coding DNA: TGTGCCAGCAGCCTGACAGGGGCGAACACTGAAGCTTTCTTT.

This clone was seen a single time. The same CDR3 is also encoded by other DNA sequences in this sample. This chain's CDR3 is CASFPRAGGSYNEQFF. The CDR3 coding sequence is TGTGCCAGCTTCCCGCGAGCGGGAGGGAGTTACAATGAGCAGTTCTTC. The V and J genes are TRBV5-4 and TRBJ2-1, with 10 bases matching TRBD2. Germline V gives CDR1 SGHNT, CDR2 YYREEE (reference sequence). The CDR3 loop spans 16 amino acids. The V gene end was trimmed by 7 bases and the J gene end by 4 bases; junction bases not matched to a gene: 11.

V usage is TRBV5-1 and J usage is TRBJ2-3; 11 nucleotides agree with TRBD2. The CDR3 totals 16 residues. The germline gives CDR1 SGHRS, CDR2 YFSETQ. Trimming at V came to 1 base and at J to 3 bases, leaving 4 bases not matched to a gene. CDR3 nucleotides: TGCGCCAGCAGCTTGTCGGGGACTAGCGGAACAGATACGCAGTATTTT. Encoded protein: CASSLSGTSGTDTQYF.

The V call is TRBV5-4, the J call TRBJ2-3; the D gene is possibly TRBD2 (6 bases). Germline CDR1 and CDR2: SGHNT and YYREEE (reference sequence). The CDR3 covers 15 residues. Trimming removed 0 bases at V and 1 base at J, with 9 bases between. DNA of the CDR3: TGTGCCAGCAGCTTGGAGGGAGGCGGCACAGATACGCAGTATTTT. It codes for CASSLEGGGTDTQYF.

The rearrangement links TRBV3-1 (or the pseudogene TRBV3-2) to TRBJ1-2; no clear D. This CDR3 contains 14 residues. The V and J ends lost 0 bases and 4 bases respectively, with 9 bases between them. CDR1 is LGHDT, CDR2 YNNKEL, per germline (reference sequence). CDR3 amino acids: CASSQDWQSYGYTF. Here the CDR3 DNA reads TGTGCCAGCAGCCAAGATTGGCAGTCCTATGGCTACACCTTC.

J is TRBJ2-3 and V is TRBV3-1 (or the pseudogene TRBV3-2), with D maybe TRBD2 (6 bases). The germline V gene encodes CDR1 LGHDT and CDR2 YNNKEL (reference sequence). CDR3 length: 18 amino acids. Trimming stripped 1 base from V and 0 bases from J, with 17 bases between. Here the CDR3 DNA reads TGTGCCAGCAGCCAAGGGACAAAAAGGAGGGGTAGCACAGATACGCAGTATTTT. It translates to CASSQGTKRRGSTDTQYF.

The chain joins TRBV6-6 to TRBJ1-1; D remains unclear. This CDR3 has 14 amino acids. Trimming pared 6 bases from V and 6 bases from J, leaving 17 bases between. CDR1 and CDR2 from the germline V gene are MNHNY and SVGAGI (reference sequence). For the CDR3, the DNA is TGTGCCAGCAGACGGATAGACCCTGAGGCTGAAGCTTTCTTT. Protein product: CASRRIDPEAEAFF.

The rearrangement links TRBV28 to TRBJ2-3, with D maybe TRBD1 (6 bases). This CDR3 is 17 amino acids long. V was cut by 5 bases and J by 3 bases, with 21 bases left in between. Per the germline V gene, CDR1 is MDHEN and CDR2 is SYDVKM. As DNA, the CDR3 is TGTGCCAGCAGTCCCGGGACACTCAAAAGGAGGACAGATACGCAGTATTTT. Amino acids: CASSPGTLKRRTDTQYF. The whole variable domain, filled in from reference TRBV28 and TRBJ2-3, reads DVKVTQSSRYLVKRTGEKVFLECVQDMDHENMFWYRQDPGLGLRLIYFSYDVKMKEKGDIPEGYSVSREKKERFSLILESASTNQTSMYLCASSPGTLKRRTDTQYFGPGTRLTVL.

This clone was seen a single time. This rearrangement joins TRBV19 to TRBJ2-1; 8 positions match TRBD2. Germline V lookup: CDR1 LNHDA, CDR2 SQIVND (reference sequence). After removal of 8 bases from V and 7 bases from J, the junction contained 13 bases not matched to a gene. This CDR3 contains 15 residues. For the CDR3, the DNA is TGTGCCAGTTCGCGGGAGGCCGGGGTTAGGAATGAGCAGTTCTTC. Translated: CASSREAGVRNEQFF.

This rearrangement joins TRBV6-4 to TRBJ2-1; 12 positions agree with TRBD2. The CDR3 has 15 amino acids. Germline loops: CDR1 MRHNA, CDR2 SNTAGT. V trimming: 2 bases; J trimming: 7 bases; junction bases outside the gene matches: 3. CDR3 nucleotide sequence: TGTGCCAGCAGTGACACCGGACTAGCGGGAAATGAGCAGTTCTTC. This encodes CASSDTGLAGNEQFF.

This chain uses TRBV10-3 with TRBJ2-5, with TRBD1 as a possible D gene (5 bases). The CDR3 has 13 residues. Trimming left V 2 bases short and J 4 bases short, with 8 bases between. The germline gives CDR1 ENHRY, CDR2 SYGVKD. The CDR3 protein is CAISEGQPETQYF. The CDR3, as DNA: TGTGCCATCAGTGAGGGACAACCAGAGACCCAGTACTTC.

This sequence joins TRBV29-1 and TRBJ1-2; 10 nucleotides line up with TRBD1. The CDR3 spans 13 residues. The V segment lost 7 bases and the J segment 4 bases; nucleotides outside the gene matches: 6. Germline V CDR1 and CDR2: SQVTM, ANQGSEA. DNA for the CDR3: TGCAGCGCGGGACAGGGGCGCGGCTATGGCTACACCTTC. This encodes CSAGQGRGYGYTF.

CDR3: CASSSGQTYEQYV. In DNA, the CDR3 is TGTGCCAGCAGTTCCGGACAAACCTACGAGCAGTACGTC. The V gene is TRBV28, the J gene TRBJ2-7; a weak D match, TRBD1 (5 bases). There are 13 residues in the CDR3. Trimming left V 4 bases short and J 2 bases short, with 9 bases between. Per the germline V gene, CDR1 is MDHEN and CDR2 is SYDVKM.

The chain combines TRBV7-9 with TRBJ1-1; 8 bases are shared with TRBD1. Germline lookup yields CDR1 SEHNR and CDR2 FQNEAQ (reference sequence). The junction had 5 bases not matched to a gene; V was cut back by 5 bases and J by 0 bases. This CDR3 has 15 residues. CDR3 loop: CASSPDRDMNTEAFF. CDR3 nucleotide sequence: TGTGCCAGCAGCCCGGACAGGGACATGAACACTGAAGCTTTCTTT.

This sequence joins TRBV19 and TRBJ1-6; D might be TRBD1 (5 bases). The V gene's germline CDR1 is LNHDA and CDR2 SQIVND (reference sequence). The CDR3 consists of 15 residues. V lost 7 bases, J lost 8 bases, and 18 bases lay in between. CDR3 bases: TGTGCCAGTACCAGGGCGGGGCAGATACATTCACCCCTCCACTTT. Translation gives CASTRAGQIHSPLHF.

The V call is TRBV2, the J call TRBJ2-3; maybe TRBD2 (5 bases). V shed 6 bases and J shed 1 base, with 14 bases lying between them. CDR1 SNHLY and CDR2 FYNNEI come from the germline V gene. The CDR3 consists of 15 residues. The CDR3 protein is CASSPSGFGTDTQYF. CDR3 DNA sequence: TGTGCCAGCAGCCCCTCGGGGTTTGGCACAGATACGCAGTATTTT.

V gene TRBV18 combines with J gene TRBJ1-5; 7 bases agree with TRBD1. This CDR3 spans 13 amino acids. Germline CDR1 reads KGHSH; CDR2 reads LQKENI. The trim removed 6 bases at V and 7 bases at J, leaving 6 bases unmatched. The CDR3 DNA follows: TGTGCCAGCTCCGGGAACAGGGGCCAGCCCCAGCATTTT. This encodes CASSGNRGQPQHF.

This clone was counted between two and nine times. This sequence joins TRBV2 and TRBJ1-2; D is uncertain. CDR1 is SNHLY and CDR2 is FYNNEI in the germline V gene. The CDR3 covers 12 residues. The V gene lost 7 bases and the J gene lost 4 bases, with 10 bases spanning the gap. CDR3 coding DNA: TGTGCCAGCATTCGGGATGGCTATGGCTACACCTTC. It encodes CASIRDGYGYTF.

The chain combines TRBV5-5 with TRBJ1-2; D is possibly TRBD1 (5 bases). V was cut by 6 bases and J by 0 bases, with 18 bases left in between. CDR3 size: 16 residues. Germline-derived CDR1 and CDR2 are SGHKS and YYEKEE (reference sequence). The CDR3 protein is CASIGVGGPSNYGYTF. CDR3 DNA sequence: TGTGCCAGCATCGGGGTGGGGGGACCTTCTAACTATGGCTACACCTTC. The variable domain in full, completed from reference TRBV5-5 and TRBJ1-2, reads DAGVTQSPTHLIKTRGQQVTLRCSPISGHKSVSWYQQVLGQGPQFIFQYYEKEERGRGNFPDRFSARQFPNYSSELNVNALLLGDSALYLCASIGVGGPSNYGYTFGSGTRLTVV.

In nucleotides, the CDR3 is TGCGCCAGCAGCTCGACAGGGACCCTGGGTTCACCCCTCCACTTT. It is translated as CASSSTGTLGSPLHF. The chain links TRBV5-1 to TRBJ1-6, with TRBD1 matching over 7 bases. There are 15 residues in the CDR3. With 3 bases clipped from V and 9 bases from J, the junction kept 9 bases outside the gene matches. Germline-derived CDR1 and CDR2 are SGHRS and YFSETQ.

V gene TRBV20-1 combines with J gene TRBJ1-1; the match to TRBD1 covers 9 bases. Germline assignment: CDR1 DFQATT and CDR2 SNEGSKA (reference sequence). CDR3 length: 11 amino acids. The CDR3 bases are TGCGGGGGGGACAGGGTCGGCGAAGCTTTCTTT. Protein: CGGDRVGEAFF.

The chain combines TRBV11-2 with TRBJ2-3, with a weak D call TRBD1 (6 bases). CDR3 length: 14 amino acids. Trimming left V 5 bases short and J 3 bases short, with 12 bases between. CDR1 SGHAT and CDR2 FQNNGV come from the germline V gene. In nucleotides, the CDR3 is TGTGCCAGCAGCCAGGACAGCCCAACAGATACGCAGTATTTT. Encoded protein: CASSQDSPTDTQYF.

The CDR3, as DNA: TGTGCCAGCAGCCAAGCGGGAAATGGTGAGCAGTTCTTC. Translated: CASSQAGNGEQFF. This chain joins TRBV7-9 and TRBJ2-1; 7 bases match TRBD2. V dropped 5 bases and J dropped 9; count of bases not matched to a gene: 7. The V gene's germline CDR1 is SEHNR and CDR2 FQNEAQ (reference sequence). The length of the CDR3 is 13 residues.

As for this clone: This may be a read error: a much more frequent sequence differs by one nucleotide. The sample contains more than one DNA sequence encoding this CDR3. This chain's CDR3 is CASSEASFNTGGRYEQYV. In nucleotides, the CDR3 is TGTGCCAGCAGTGAGGCGTCCTTTAATACGGGGGGTCGCTACGAGCAGTACGTC. The chain uses TRBV6-1 and TRBJ2-7; TRBD2 matches at 7 bases. V dropped 3 bases and J dropped 3; count of bases not matched to a gene: 17. The CDR3 is 18 residues long. Germline V gives CDR1 MNHNS, CDR2 SASEGT.